The 20 T cell receptor beta chains below come from one sample, sequenced in a study of beta chain features in type 1 diabetes. Study-wide points: Shortening that was moderate but significant affected the TCRB CDR3s of Type 1 diabetes patients in all four CD4+ subsets.

Every isolated RNA sample was fully reverse transcribed, so sequencing captured expressed TCRB transcripts. Clones were sequenced by immunoSEQ multiplex PCR, and TCRdb holds only the in-frame ones, with some missing. The data show a few hundred thousand clones, roughly a tenth seen once. No antigen is known for these receptors. Sequenced sample: central memory CD4+ T cells from blood. These receptor sequences come from a man between 25 and 39 years old with type 1 diabetes.

This clone has a count of ten or more. The chain combines TRBV18 with TRBJ1-1; D is ambiguous. The germline CDR1 and CDR2 sequences are KGHSH and LQKENI. The V and J ends lost 2 bases and 11 bases respectively, with 12 bases between them. The CDR3 sequence is 12 residues long. The CDR3 sequence: CASSPGPFHAFF. DNA of the CDR3: TGTGCCAGCTCACCAGGGCCCTTTCATGCTTTCTTT.

This clone was detected only a few times. V usage is TRBV7-5 and J usage is TRBJ2-1; the D segment call TRBD2 is taken from the table without a DNA check. TRBV7-5 is termed a pseudogene. The CDR3 has 16 amino acids. DNA for the CDR3: TGTGTCGTTGCCCTCCCCCGCGGGAGGGGATCCAATGAGCAGTTCTTC. Translating it yields CVVALPRGRGSNEQFF.

This clone has a handful of counts. The chain combines TRBV6-4 with TRBJ2-7, with 9 bases aligning to TRBD1. The V gene end was trimmed by 5 bases and the J gene end by 2 bases; junction bases not matched to a gene: 1. The CDR3 length is 13 residues. Germline V gene lookup returns CDR1 MRHNA and CDR2 SNTAGT. The CDR3 region is CASSRDRAYEQYF. The CDR3 DNA reads TGTGCCAGCAGTAGGGACAGGGCCTACGAGCAGTACTTC.

This clone was seen a few times. The V call is TRBV7-3, the J call TRBJ2-1, with D perhaps being TRBD1 or TRBD2 (5 bases each). The CDR3 is made up of 15 amino acids. Germline CDR1 reads SGHTA; CDR2 reads FQGTGA. The ends were cut back, 5 bases at V and 6 bases at J, with 17 bases in the middle. The CDR3 DNA sequence: TGTGCCAGCAGCCCCGGTGGGGCGGGCGGCAATGAGCAGTTCTTC. Translation gives CASSPGGAGGNEQFF.

The chain links TRBV7-2 to TRBJ1-2; D unresolved. Germline-derived CDR1 and CDR2 are SGHTA and FQGNSA. Trimming stripped 8 bases from V and 8 bases from J, with 15 bases between. The CDR3 extends over 12 amino acids. The CDR3: CASWAARWGYTF. The CDR3 coding sequence is TGTGCCAGCTGGGCAGCCCGTTGGGGCTACACCTTC.

This clone was found a few times. Here the CDR3 reads CASSQGQGDGGYTF. CDR3 nucleotides: TGCGCCAGCAGCCAGGGACAGGGCGATGGGGGCTACACCTTC. The chain is built from TRBV10-1 and TRBJ1-2; 9 bases align to TRBD1. The germline V gene has CDR1 WNHNN and CDR2 SYGVQD (reference sequence). With V trimmed by 6 bases and J by 8 bases, 10 bases remained unmatched. This CDR3 has 14 amino acids.

The table lists this clone with a few counts. Being one base from a much bigger clone, this may be a read error. This chain connects TRBV28 to TRBJ2-7; no definite D call. Trimming stripped 5 bases from V and 0 bases from J, with 2 bases between. The CDR3 extends over 11 amino acids. CDR1 is MDHEN, CDR2 SYDVKM, per germline. The CDR3: CASSNSYEQYF. CDR3 coding DNA: TGTGCCAGCAGTAACTCCTACGAGCAGTACTTC.

This clone was recorded at least ten times. The chain carries TRBV7-9 and TRBJ1-2; 10 nucleotides agree with TRBD1. J gave up 4 bases and V 5 bases, and 4 bases lay outside the gene matches. This CDR3 has 14 residues. CDR1 and CDR2 (germline): SEHNR, FQNEAQ (reference sequence). CDR3 sequence: CASSTGQGIYGYTF. The CDR3, as DNA: TGTGCCAGCAGCACGGGACAGGGGATCTATGGCTACACCTTC.

This chain joins TRBV27 and TRBJ2-7; a possible D gene is TRBD2 (7 bases). Germline assignment: CDR1 MNHEY and CDR2 SMNVEV (reference sequence). This CDR3 is 13 amino acids long. The germline V and J ends were trimmed by 3 bases and 7 bases, with 13 bases remaining between them. The CDR3 region is CASSFNGRGEQYF. The CDR3 DNA is TGTGCCAGCAGTTTTAATGGGAGGGGGGAGCAGTACTTC.

The chain employs TRBV7-6 and TRBJ2-2; D is perhaps TRBD2 (5 bases). Germline values: CDR1 SGHVS, CDR2 FNYEAQ. The CDR3 consists of 14 residues. V gave up 5 bases and J gave up 4 bases, with 11 bases separating them. The CDR3 DNA follows: TGTGCCAGCAGCCCTAGCCTGCGCACCGGGGAGCTGTTTTTT. It specifies CASSPSLRTGELFF.

This clone was observed a handful of times. The chain has TRBV10-3 and TRBJ2-2; D might be TRBD2 (6 bases). V was shortened by 7 bases and J by 3 bases, with 15 bases between the two germline ends. The CDR3 has 15 residues. Looked up from germline, CDR1 is ENHRY and CDR2 is SYGVKD. This CDR3 is CAITPSATHTGELFF. The CDR3 DNA reads TGTGCCATCACGCCTAGCGCGACCCACACCGGGGAGCTGTTTTTT.

The chain uses TRBV4-1 and TRBJ1-2; the D is unclear. The CDR3 spans 12 residues. V lost 1 base, J lost 8 bases, and 8 bases lay in between. Looked up from germline, CDR1 is MGHRA and CDR2 is YSYEKL. This CDR3 is CASSQAASGYTF. CDR3 bases: TGCGCCAGCAGCCAAGCAGCCTCCGGCTACACCTTC.

This clone was seen many times. V is TRBV14 and J is TRBJ2-7; D unresolved. V was clipped by 3 bases and J by 13 bases, with 13 bases between them. Germline CDR1 reads SGHDN; CDR2 reads FVKESK. CDR3 size: 11 residues. The CDR3 protein is CASSHGRAQYF. The CDR3 region has the DNA TGTGCCAGCAGCCACGGGCGAGCCCAATACTTC. Full variable domain (outside the CDR3, taken from reference TRBV14 and TRBJ2-7): EAGVTQFPSHSVIEKGQTVTLRCDPISGHDNLYWYRRVMGKEIKFLLHFVKESKQDESGMPNNRFLAERTGGTYSTLKVQPAELEDSGVYFCASSHGRAQYFGPGTRLTVT.

Comments on this clone: In the same sample, other DNA sequences code for this CDR3. This chain uses TRBV5-1 with TRBJ2-7; tentatively, D is TRBD2 (6 bases). The CDR3 loop spans 12 amino acids. V lost 4 bases to trimming and J lost 6 bases, with 11 bases between them. Germline V gene data show CDR1 as SGHRS and CDR2 as YFSETQ. The CDR3 nucleotides read TGCGCCAGCAGCCCGGACTATGGCGAGCAGTACTTC. This gives the protein CASSPDYGEQYF.

This clone showed up just a few times. This sequence joins TRBV7-6 and TRBJ2-5; no firm D call. V was trimmed by 3 bases and J by 4 bases, leaving 9 bases between them. Germline V CDR1 and CDR2: SGHVS, FNYEAQ. CDR3 length equals 13 residues. The CDR3 reads CASSFPATETQYF. The CDR3 DNA is TGTGCCAGCAGCTTTCCAGCTACAGAGACCCAGTACTTC.

This clone has a handful of counts. V usage is TRBV7-2 and J usage is TRBJ2-5; TRBD2 aligns across 13 bases. Looked up from germline, CDR1 is SGHTA and CDR2 is FQGNSA. This CDR3 is built from 17 residues. Trimming took 4 bases from V and 1 from J; bases not matched to a gene: 6. CDR3 sequence: CASSSLGTSGIQETQYF. The CDR3 nucleotides are TGTGCCAGCAGCTCCCTCGGGACTAGCGGGATCCAAGAGACCCAGTACTTC.

The chain combines TRBV2 with TRBJ2-1, with D possibly TRBD2 on 6 matching bases. V lost 6 bases and J 1 base, leaving 13 bases between the germline ends. Germline-derived CDR1 and CDR2 are SNHLY and FYNNEI. CDR3 length: 15 amino acids. The CDR3 DNA is TGTGCCAGCAGGAATGGACTACCGTCCTACAATGAGCAGTTCTTC. It encodes CASRNGLPSYNEQFF.

This clone came up many times. One end of the junction fails to match germline, which may point to a read error. The chain joins TRBV5-6 to TRBJ2-1, with TRBD1 matching over 9 bases. The CDR3 length is 13 residues. CDR1 and CDR2 (germline): SGHDT, YYEEEE. CDR3 region: CASSLQEGTGCLF. CDR3 nucleotides: TGTGCCAGCAGCTTACAGGAGGGGACAGGGTGTCTCTTC.

This clone was counted between two and nine times. This chain uses TRBV16 with TRBJ2-7, with no clear D. V was shortened by 2 bases and J by 3 bases, with 5 bases between the two germline ends. Germline V CDR1 and CDR2: KGHSY, FQNENV. The CDR3 length is 12 residues. In nucleotides, the CDR3 is TGTGCCAGCAGCCAAACGAACTACGAGCAGTACTTC. The encoded protein is CASSQTNYEQYF.

This clone came up a few times. The J gene is TRBJ2-6, the V gene TRBV7-3; no reliable D call. The CDR3 loop spans 17 amino acids. From germline, CDR1 is SGHTA and CDR2 FQGTGA. V was shortened by 2 bases and J by 0 bases, with 11 bases between the two germline ends. The CDR3 DNA is TGTGCCAGCAGCTTAGCAGTCAAGAGCTCTGGGGCCAACGTCCTGACTTTC. This translates into CASSLAVKSSGANVLTF.